The T cell receptor beta chain under discussion was sequenced for a study of blood T cell repertoires in COVID-19. Only in-frame clones appear in the TCRdb table, and some are missing; sequencing was by immunoSEQ multiplex PCR. The table has fewer than 150,000 clones, about three quarters seen once. The CDR3 loop spans 14 amino acids. V lost 5 bases and J 8 bases, leaving 18 bases between the germline ends. Germline CDR1 SGHAT, CDR2 FQNNGV. The chain couples TRBV11-2 to TRBJ1-2, with D unclear. The sequence was obtained from a human donor with acute or convalescent COVID-19. The donor label of this sample is uncertain. Sequencing was carried out using peripheral blood. CDR3 sequence: CASSPRRGPSGYTF. For the CDR3, the DNA is TGTGCCAGCAGCCCTCGGAGAGGCCCCTCGGGCTACACCTTC. The variable domain in full, completed from reference TRBV11-2 and TRBJ1-2, reads EAGVAQSPRYKIIEKRQSVAFWCNPISGHATLYWYQQILGQGPKLLIQFQNNGVVDDSQLPKDRFSAERLKGVDSTLKIQPAKLEDSAVYLCASSPRRGPSGYTFGSGTRLTVV.